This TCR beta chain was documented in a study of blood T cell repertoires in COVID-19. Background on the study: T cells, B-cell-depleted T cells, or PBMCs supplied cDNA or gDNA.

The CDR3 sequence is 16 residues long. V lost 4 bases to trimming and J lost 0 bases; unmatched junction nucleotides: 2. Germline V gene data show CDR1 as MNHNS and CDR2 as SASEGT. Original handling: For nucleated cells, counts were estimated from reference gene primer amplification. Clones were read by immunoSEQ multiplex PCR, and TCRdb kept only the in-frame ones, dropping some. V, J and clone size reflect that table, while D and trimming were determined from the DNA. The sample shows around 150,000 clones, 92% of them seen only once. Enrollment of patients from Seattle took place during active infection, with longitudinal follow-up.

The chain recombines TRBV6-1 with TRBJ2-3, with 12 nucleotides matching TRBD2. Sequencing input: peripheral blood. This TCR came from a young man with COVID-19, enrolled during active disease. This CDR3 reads CASSGGLAGSTDTQYF. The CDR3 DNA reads TGTGCCAGCAGTGGAGGACTAGCGGGGAGCACAGATACGCAGTATTTT.